A selection of T cell receptor beta chains follows, all from one sample in a study of blood T cells in healthy people across ages. One entry per CDR3 protein, called by TCRdb with MiXCR from the 5' RACE reads. The profile shows over 300,000 distinct CDR3 sequences, approximately 51% of them singletons. What was sequenced was blood. These TCRs come from a man aged 55 to 70 in good health. Each CDR3 is given with its conserved first and last residue. Each record gives: V gene, clone size, D gene, J gene, CDR3 DNA, CDR3 protein. The D gene is left open where the match is weak. Rows may omit the clone size; those that give it use once, few, many or a size class.

TRBV20-1,NA,TRBD1,TRBJ1-2,TGCAGTGCTAATGTTGACAGGGAAATTGCAGGGTATGGCTACACCTTC,CSANVDREIAGYGYTF
TRBV21-1,NA,NA,TRBJ2-7,TGTGCCATCCCAAAACCCGCCCCTCAAGACAGGACGAGGAGGGAGTACTTC,CAIPKPAPQDRTRREYF
TRBV7-3,NA,NA,TRBJ2-3,TGTGCCAGCAGCCCAAGTAGATCTAGCACAGATACGCAGTATTTT,CASSPSRSSTDTQYF
TRBV20-1,NA,TRBD2,TRBJ2-3,TGCAGTGTACCGACTAGCGGGGGGGGAGATACGCAGTATTTT,CSVPTSGGGDTQYF
TRBV19,NA,NA,TRBJ2-5,TGTACCAGTAGCCCAGGACACGCAACCCTTCAAGAGACCCAGTACTTC,CTSSPGHATLQETQYF
TRBV6-5,NA,NA,TRBJ2-5,TGTGCCAGCAGTTCTCTGGTAGCAAGCTCCTACAATGAGCAGTACTTC,CASSSLVASSYNEQYF
TRBV11-3,NA,NA,TRBJ2-1,TGTGCCGGCAGCTTATCAGCAACCTACAATGAGCAGTTCTTC,CAGSLSATYNEQFF
TRBV29-1,many,TRBD2,TRBJ2-5,TGCAGCGTAAGACTAGCGGGAGGAGCCCAAGAGACCCAGTACTTC,CSVRLAGGAQETQYF
TRBV7-2,few,NA,TRBJ2-3,TGTGCCAGCAGCTTAAATACGCAGTATTTT,CASSLNTQYF
TRBV29-1,once,NA,TRBJ1-1,TGCAGCGTTGGCAGGGACGGGGCTGAAGCTTTCTTT,CSVGRDGAEAFF